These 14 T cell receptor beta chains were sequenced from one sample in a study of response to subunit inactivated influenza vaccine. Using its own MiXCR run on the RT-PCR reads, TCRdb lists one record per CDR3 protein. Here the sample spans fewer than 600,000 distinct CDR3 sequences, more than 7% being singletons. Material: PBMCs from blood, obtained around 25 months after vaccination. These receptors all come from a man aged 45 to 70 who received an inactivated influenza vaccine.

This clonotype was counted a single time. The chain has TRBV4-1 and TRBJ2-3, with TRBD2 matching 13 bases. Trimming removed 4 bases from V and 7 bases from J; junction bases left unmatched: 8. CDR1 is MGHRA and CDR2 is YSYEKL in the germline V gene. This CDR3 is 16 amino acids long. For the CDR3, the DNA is TGCGCCAGCAGCCCTCTACCGACTAGCGGGAGGAATACGCAGTATTTT. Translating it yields CASSPLPTSGRNTQYF.

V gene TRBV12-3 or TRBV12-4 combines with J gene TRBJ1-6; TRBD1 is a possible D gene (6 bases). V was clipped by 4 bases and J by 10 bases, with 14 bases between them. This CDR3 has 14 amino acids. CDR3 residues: CASSSRQVGSPLHF. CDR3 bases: TGTGCCAGCAGTTCCCGACAGGTTGGGTCACCCCTCCACTTT.

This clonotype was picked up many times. The CDR3 sequence: CASSQVLSGGSYEQYF. CDR3 sequence (DNA): TGCGCCAGCAGCCAGGTACTTAGCGGGGGCTCCTACGAGCAGTACTTC. The rearrangement uses TRBV4-3 and TRBJ2-7, with 9 bases matching TRBD2. Germline trimming cut 3 bases from V and 0 bases from J; bases unmatched to any gene: 6. The CDR3 spans 16 residues. Germline V gene data show CDR1 as LGHNA and CDR2 as YSLEER.

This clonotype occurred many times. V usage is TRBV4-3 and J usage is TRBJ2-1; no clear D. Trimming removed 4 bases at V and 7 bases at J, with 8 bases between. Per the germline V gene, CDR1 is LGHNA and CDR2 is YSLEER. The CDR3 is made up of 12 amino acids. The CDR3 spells CASSRYGNEQFF. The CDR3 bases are TGCGCCAGCAGCCGGTATGGGAATGAGCAGTTCTTC.

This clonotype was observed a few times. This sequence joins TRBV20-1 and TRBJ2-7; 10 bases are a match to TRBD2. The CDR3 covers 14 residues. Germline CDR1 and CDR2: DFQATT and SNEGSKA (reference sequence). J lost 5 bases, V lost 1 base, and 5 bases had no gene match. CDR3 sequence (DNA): TGCAGTGCTAGAGCAGCGGGAGGGCCCCACGAGCAGTACTTC. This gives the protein CSARAAGGPHEQYF.

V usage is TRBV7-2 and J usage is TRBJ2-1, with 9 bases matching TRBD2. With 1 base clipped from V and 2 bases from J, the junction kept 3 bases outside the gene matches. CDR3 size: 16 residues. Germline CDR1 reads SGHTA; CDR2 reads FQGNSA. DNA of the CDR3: TGTGCCAGCAGCTTAGTGGCGGGGGGGACCTACAATGAGCAGTTCTTC. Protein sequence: CASSLVAGGTYNEQFF.

The CDR3 DNA sequence: TGCAGTGCTAGCATGCAGGGGGTCAGGACCGGGGAGCTGTTTTTT. Protein sequence: CSASMQGVRTGELFF. The rearrangement joins TRBV20-1 to TRBJ2-2; 7 nucleotides match TRBD1. J lost 5 bases, V lost 3 bases, and 9 bases had no gene match. CDR3 length: 15 residues. CDR1 is DFQATT, CDR2 SNEGSKA, per germline (reference sequence).

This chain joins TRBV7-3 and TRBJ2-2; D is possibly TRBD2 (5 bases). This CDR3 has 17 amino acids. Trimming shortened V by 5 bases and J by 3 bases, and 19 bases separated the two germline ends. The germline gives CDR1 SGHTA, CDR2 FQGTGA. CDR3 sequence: CASSPTTHRTDTGELFF. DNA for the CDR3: TGTGCCAGCAGCCCGACTACCCACAGAACGGACACCGGGGAGCTGTTTTTT.

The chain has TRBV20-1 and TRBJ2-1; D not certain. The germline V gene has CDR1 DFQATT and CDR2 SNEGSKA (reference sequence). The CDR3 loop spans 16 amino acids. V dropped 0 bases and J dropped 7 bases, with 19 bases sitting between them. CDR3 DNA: TGCAGTGCTAGAGATCGGGCCTATCTCGATGAGAATGAGCAGTTCTTC. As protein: CSARDRAYLDENEQFF.

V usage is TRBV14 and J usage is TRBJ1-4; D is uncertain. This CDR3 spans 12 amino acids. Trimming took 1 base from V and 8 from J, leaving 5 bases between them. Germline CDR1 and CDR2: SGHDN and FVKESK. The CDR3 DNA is TGTGCCAGCAGCCAAGCTTTCGAAAAACTGTTTTTT. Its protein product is CASSQAFEKLFF.

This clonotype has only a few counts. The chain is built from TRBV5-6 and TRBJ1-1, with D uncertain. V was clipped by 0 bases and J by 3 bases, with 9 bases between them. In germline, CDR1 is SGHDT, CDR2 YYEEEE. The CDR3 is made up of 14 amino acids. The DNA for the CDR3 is TGTGCCAGCAGCTTGGTAGGAGGGCACACTGAAGCTTTCTTT. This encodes CASSLVGGHTEAFF.

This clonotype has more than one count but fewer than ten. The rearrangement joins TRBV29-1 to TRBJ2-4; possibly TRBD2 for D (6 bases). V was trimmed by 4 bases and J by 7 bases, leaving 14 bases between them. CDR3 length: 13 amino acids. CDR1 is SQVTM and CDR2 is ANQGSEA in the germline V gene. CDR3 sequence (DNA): TGCAGCGTTGCCCCGGCCAGCGGGAACATTCAGTACTTC. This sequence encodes CSVAPASGNIQYF.

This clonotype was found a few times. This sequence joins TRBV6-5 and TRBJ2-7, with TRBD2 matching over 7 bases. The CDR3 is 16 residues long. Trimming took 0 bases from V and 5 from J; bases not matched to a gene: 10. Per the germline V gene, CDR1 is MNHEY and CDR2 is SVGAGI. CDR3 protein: CASSYSPGRVENEQYF. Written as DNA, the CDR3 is TGTGCCAGCAGTTACTCCCCAGGGAGGGTCGAAAACGAGCAGTACTTC.

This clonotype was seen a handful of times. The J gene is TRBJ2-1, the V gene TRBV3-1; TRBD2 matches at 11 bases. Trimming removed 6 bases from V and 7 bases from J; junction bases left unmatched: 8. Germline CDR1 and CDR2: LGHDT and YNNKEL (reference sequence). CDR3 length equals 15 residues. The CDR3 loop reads CASRLSGRASNEQFF. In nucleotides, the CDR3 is TGTGCCAGCAGACTTAGCGGGAGGGCCTCTAATGAGCAGTTCTTC.